This section outlines one T cell receptor (beta chain) sequence together with its context. Antigen specificity is unknown. This specimen belongs to a study of post-analysis software for immune sequencing data. About the study: Progressive-relapsing, secondary progressive and relapsing-remitting multiple sclerosis were among the disease courses included.

CDR1 MNHEY and CDR2 SVGAGI come from the germline V gene. The CDR3 spans 17 residues. Deletions cut 0 bases from V and 0 bases from J, with 12 bases between. Regarding the study as a whole: Among roughly 5 TRBV segments more frequent in patients than controls were TRBV5-6, TRBV5-1 and TRBV20-1.

TCR beta cDNA libraries had unique molecular identifiers. A single record per CDR3 protein comes from TCRdb applying MiXCR to the PCR reads. The data show more than 450,000 distinct CDR3 sequences, about 40% seen once. This TCR was recovered from a girl under 18 with multiple sclerosis. The rearrangement links TRBV6-5 to TRBJ2-1, with D possibly being TRBD1 (5 bases). Sequencing input: blood. The CDR3 DNA is TGTGCCAGCAGTTACTCGCAGGGTTGGAGCTCCTACAATGAGCAGTTCTTC. Encoded protein: CASSYSQGWSSYNEQFF.